Listed below are T cell receptor beta chains from one sample, sequenced in a study of cytomegalovirus exposure and HLA in healthy donors. Profiled with immunoSEQ multiplex PCR; TCRdb holds only in-frame clones, not every one. The repertoire holds about 160,000 clones, 65% to 85% seen once, with around 6.9% in the top ten. Sequenced input: PBMCs. These TCRs come from a male donor in good health and CMV-seropositive. The CDR3 runs from the conserved cysteine through the conserved F or W. A D gene is named only where the DNA matches it firmly. Size values are once, few and many counts, or a class for expanded clones, and some rows have none.

v_gene	j_gene	d_gene	abundance	CDR3nt	CDR3aa
TRBV19	TRBJ1-1	NA	NA	TGTGCCAGTAGTATAGATGCCCGCACAGCAAAGATTAATGAAGCTTTCTTT	CASSIDARTAKINEAFF
TRBV2	TRBJ2-2	TRBD2	NA	TGTGCCAGCAGCCATAGCCTTAGCGGGGCGAACACCGGGGAGCTGTTTTTT	CASSHSLSGANTGELFF
TRBV18	TRBJ1-5	NA	NA	TGTGCCAGCTCACCACCGTTTGAGGGGGTAATGGGTCAGCCCCAGCATTTT	CASSPPFEGVMGQPQHF
TRBV7-3	TRBJ2-1	TRBD2	NA	TGTGCCAGCAGTTTTACATTAGCGGGAGGGCCCAATGAGCAGTTCTTC	CASSFTLAGGPNEQFF
TRBV2	TRBJ2-7	NA	NA	TGTGCCAGCAGTGACAGTTCAGTGGAGCAGTACTTC	CASSDSSVEQYF
TRBV5-1	TRBJ2-1	TRBD2	NA	TGCGCCAGCAGCTACCACAGGGGGGGGACTAGCGCCTGGCTCTACAATGAGCAGTTCTTC	CASSYHRGGTSAWLYNEQFF
TRBV5-5	TRBJ2-1	TRBD2	NA	TGTGCCAGCAGCCCAAGCGGGACGATCAATGAGCAGTTCTTC	CASSPSGTINEQFF
TRBV6-1	TRBJ2-7	TRBD2	NA	TGTGCCAGCAGTGAGACTAGCGGGAGAGGCTACGAGCAGTACTTC	CASSETSGRGYEQYF
TRBV6-6	TRBJ2-2	NA	NA	TGTGCCAGCGAAGGACAGCTGGAGACCGGGGAGCTGTTTTTT	CASEGQLETGELFF
TRBV5-5	TRBJ1-4	NA	NA	TGTGCCAGCAGCTTGGGGGCGCAAACCCCTAATGAAAAACTGTTTTTT	CASSLGAQTPNEKLFF
TRBV5-1	TRBJ1-1	TRBD1	NA	TGCGCCAGCAGCTCCCGCCGGGACAGGGGGCAAGGTGAAGCTTTCTTT	CASSSRRDRGQGEAFF
TRBV19	TRBJ1-3	NA	few	TGTGCCACCAGGGGACGACCTCTCTCTGGAAACACCATATATTTT	CATRGRPLSGNTIYF
TRBV7-9	TRBJ2-7	TRBD1	NA	TGTGCCAGCAGCCTCCGGGACAGGCTATACGAGCAGTACTTC	CASSLRDRLYEQYF
TRBV30	TRBJ2-2	NA	NA	TGTGCCTGGAGTGTACGTAGACACTCCACCGGGGAGCTGTTTTTT	CAWSVRRHSTGELFF
TRBV6-5	TRBJ1-5	TRBD1	NA	TGTGCCAGCAGTTCTTCCGGGACAGGGGTTCAGCCCCAGCATTTT	CASSSSGTGVQPQHF
TRBV6-6	TRBJ2-7	NA	NA	TGTGCCAGCAGCATTGCACCGACAGGTCAAGAGCAGTACTTC	CASSIAPTGQEQYF
TRBV6-5	TRBJ1-4	NA	once	TGTGCCAGCAGTCCAGGGTCCACTAATGAAAAACTGTTTTTT	CASSPGSTNEKLFF
TRBV7-9	TRBJ1-2	TRBD1	NA	TGTTCCAGCAGCCCGGGACAGGGGTTGAGGGGCTACACCTTC	CSSSPGQGLRGYTF
TRBV30	TRBJ1-1	NA	NA	TGTGCCTGGAGGATAGGGGTACGGACTGAAGCTTTCTTT	CAWRIGVRTEAFF
TRBV19	TRBJ2-7	NA	NA	TGTGCCAGTAGTATCCAGGGGAGGGACTACGAGCAGTACTTC	CASSIQGRDYEQYF
TRBV6-5	TRBJ2-3	TRBD2	once	TGTGCCAGCAGTACGACTAGCGGAAACACAGATACGCAGTATTTT	CASSTTSGNTDTQYF
TRBV30	TRBJ2-3	NA	NA	TGTGCCTGGACCGGGGGTCCAGATACGCAGTATTTT	CAWTGGPDTQYF
TRBV7-3	TRBJ1-1	TRBD1	NA	TGTGCCAGCAGCCCTGGACAGGGGCTTGAAGCTTTCTTT	CASSPGQGLEAFF
TRBV27	TRBJ1-5	TRBD1	NA	TGTGCCAGCAGTTTGACAGGGGCCCGAGGCAATCAGCCCCAGCATTTT	CASSLTGARGNQPQHF
TRBV18	TRBJ1-3	TRBD1	NA	TGTGCCAGCTCACCGGCGACAGGGACAGGCTCTGGAAACACCATATATTTT	CASSPATGTGSGNTIYF
TRBV28	TRBJ2-7	NA	NA	TGTGCCAGCGAGGGCGGGACTTATCCCTACGAGCAGTACTTC	CASEGGTYPYEQYF
TRBV29-1	TRBJ2-1	NA	NA	TGCAGCGTTGAAGGAGGGTTTGGATACTCCTACAATGAGCAGTTCTTC	CSVEGGFGYSYNEQFF
TRBV7-9	TRBJ2-7	TRBD1	few	TGTGCGAGCAGCTCGGGGACCCCGGGACAGAATCTTTACGAGCAGTACTTC	CASSSGTPGQNLYEQYF
TRBV4-2	TRBJ2-7	TRBD2	NA	TGTGCCAGCAGCCAAGACTGGGCTAGCGGCTACGAGCAGTACTTC	CASSQDWASGYEQYF
TRBV4-1	TRBJ2-5	TRBD1	NA	TGCGCCAGCAGCTCGCTGGACAGGGCACGGTCCCAAGAGACCCAGTACTTC	CASSSLDRARSQETQYF
TRBV18	TRBJ2-5	NA	once	TGTGCCAGCTCACCAGTCGGAGGGGAGACCCAGTACTTC	CASSPVGGETQYF
TRBV30	TRBJ1-2	NA	few	TGTGCCTGGAAGGGGGGCTGGGGGGTGGGAGGGGGCTATGGCTACACCTTC	CAWKGGWGVGGGYGYTF
TRBV11-1	TRBJ2-7	TRBD1	NA	TGTGCCAGCAGCTGGGGGACAGGGGGCTACGAGCAGTACTTC	CASSWGTGGYEQYF
TRBV19	TRBJ1-1	NA	NA	TGTGCCAGTAGTATGGGCGTCCTTGGCACTGAAGCTTTCTTT	CASSMGVLGTEAFF
TRBV6-6	TRBJ2-1	NA	NA	TGTGCCAGCAGTTACTCGGACAGTCACAATGAGCAGTTCTTC	CASSYSDSHNEQFF
TRBV5-8	TRBJ1-4	NA	NA	TGTGCCAGCAGCTTCCCCCACGGGATCAGGCATGAAAAACTGTTTTTT	CASSFPHGIRHEKLFF
TRBV5-1	TRBJ2-7	TRBD1	NA	TGCGCCAGCAGCTTGGCCCCGAACGTCCAGGCAGGGGGAATCTACGAGCAGTACTTC	CASSLAPNVQAGGIYEQYF
TRBV7-9	TRBJ1-1	NA	NA	TGTTCCAGCAGCTTAGGTTCTGGGCTGAACACTGAAGCTTTCTTT	CSSSLGSGLNTEAFF
TRBV19	TRBJ1-2	NA	few	TGTGCCAGTACCCCTGGGGGGAAACTCTATGGCTACACCTTC	CASTPGGKLYGYTF
TRBV6-1	TRBJ2-1	NA	NA	TGTGCCAGCCTCTCCTACAATGAGCAGTTCTTC	CASLSYNEQFF
TRBV6-1	TRBJ1-6	NA	NA	TGTGCCAGCAGTGAGTTCAACGACTACTCACCCCTCCACTTT	CASSEFNDYSPLHF
TRBV19	TRBJ2-5	TRBD2	NA	TGTGCCAGTAGTCGCGCGGGGACTAGCGCCATTTGGGAAGAGACCCAGTACTTC	CASSRAGTSAIWEETQYF
TRBV29-1	TRBJ2-1	TRBD2	few	TGCAGCGGGAGGTGGGAGGGACCCCAAGAGACGTTCTTC	CSGRWEGPQETFF
TRBV21-1	TRBJ2-1	NA	NA	TGTGCCAGCAGCAAAGACCCTAGCGGGGGCTCCTACAATGAGCAGTTCTTC	CASSKDPSGGSYNEQFF
TRBV11-3	TRBJ2-1	TRBD2	NA	TGTGCCAGCAGCCCTCGGACTAGCGGGAGAGTCGATGAGCAGTTCTTC	CASSPRTSGRVDEQFF
TRBV6-5	TRBJ2-7	NA	NA	TGTGCCAGCAGTTACTCCAGCTCCTACGAGCAGTACTTC	CASSYSSSYEQYF